The source of this T cell receptor beta chain is a study of blood T cell repertoires in COVID-19. Study overall: Samples of COVID-19 (acute and convalescent) were obtained from the United States, Italy and Spain. PBMCs, B-cell-depleted T cells, or T cells provided the cDNA or gDNA that made up the material.

Clones were sequenced by immunoSEQ multiplex PCR, and TCRdb holds only the in-frame ones, with some missing. Of roughly 120,000 clones listed, more than 80% are singletons. V dropped 5 bases and J dropped 7; count of bases not matched to a gene: 5. This CDR3 comprises 13 residues. Germline assignment: CDR1 SEHNR and CDR2 FQNEAQ (reference sequence). This TCR was recovered from a woman aged 35 to 49 with acute or convalescent COVID-19. Material for sequencing was peripheral blood. The chain joins TRBV7-9 to TRBJ1-2; 9 bases are a match to TRBD1. CDR3 nucleotide sequence: TGTGCCAGCAGCCCGGGACAGGGTTTTGGCTACACCTTC. Its translation is CASSPGQGFGYTF.